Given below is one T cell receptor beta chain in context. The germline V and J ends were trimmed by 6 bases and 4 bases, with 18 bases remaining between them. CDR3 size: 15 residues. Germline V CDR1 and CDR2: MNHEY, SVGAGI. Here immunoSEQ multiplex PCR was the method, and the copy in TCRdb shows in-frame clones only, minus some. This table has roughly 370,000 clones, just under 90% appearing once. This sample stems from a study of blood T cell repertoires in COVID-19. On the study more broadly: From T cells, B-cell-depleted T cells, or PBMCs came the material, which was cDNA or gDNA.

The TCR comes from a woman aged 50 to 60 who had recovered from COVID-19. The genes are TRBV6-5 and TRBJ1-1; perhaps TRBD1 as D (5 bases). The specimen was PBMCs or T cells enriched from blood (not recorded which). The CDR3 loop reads CASRLDGGTFTEAFF. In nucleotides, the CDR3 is TGTGCCAGCAGGCTGGACGGCGGGACGTTCACTGAAGCTTTCTTT.